The 17 T cell receptor beta chains below all came from one sample that was sequenced in a study of identical twins. One entry per CDR3 protein, called by TCRdb with MiXCR from the 5' RACE reads. The sample consists of about 660,000 distinct CDR3 sequences, more than 6.5% of them appearing once. The sample was also linked to a second study, of yellow fever vaccine responses in identical twins.

Material: PBMCs. The receptors here all came from a young woman in good health.

This clonotype showed up just a few times. The chain couples TRBV12-3 or TRBV12-4 to TRBJ2-7; no reliable D call. The V end was cut by 2 bases, the J end by 5 bases, with 13 bases between. The CDR3 length is 14 residues. CDR3 sequence reads: CASSLRAQVHEQYF. The CDR3 DNA is TGTGCCAGCAGTTTAAGGGCCCAGGTCCACGAGCAGTACTTC.

This clonotype was seen at least ten times. The chain carries TRBV12-3 or TRBV12-4 and TRBJ2-2; D gene unclear. This CDR3 is 14 amino acids long. V lost 7 bases and J lost 2, with 11 bases in between. The CDR3 sequence: CASIDIPNTGELFF. DNA of the CDR3: TGTGCCAGCATCGACATCCCTAACACCGGGGAGCTGTTTTTT.

This clonotype was found a few times. This chain uses TRBV7-6 with TRBJ2-2; TRBD1 agrees at 8 bases. CDR3 size: 16 residues. Germline CDR1 is SGHVS and CDR2 is FNYEAQ. J was trimmed by 6 bases and V by 2 bases; bases with no gene match: 8. For the CDR3, the DNA is TGTGCCAGCAGCTTACTCGGGACAGGTTTATCCGGGGAGCTGTTTTTT. It specifies CASSLLGTGLSGELFF. The complete variable domain, with remaining parts taken from reference TRBV7-6 and TRBJ2-2, reads GAGVSQSPRYKVTKRGQDVALRCDPISGHVSLYWYRQALGQGPEFLTYFNYEAQQDKSGLPNDRFSAERPEGSISTLTIQRTEQRDSAMYRCASSLLGTGLSGELFFGEGSRLTVL.

V and J are TRBV5-1 and TRBJ2-7; 9 positions agree with TRBD1. The CDR3 runs 15 residues. CDR1 and CDR2 (germline): SGHRS, YFSETQ. V dropped 3 bases and J dropped 4; count of bases not matched to a gene: 8. The CDR3 nucleotides are TGCGCCAGCAGCTCCAATACGGGACAGGGATACGAGCAGTACTTC. It translates to CASSSNTGQGYEQYF.

This clonotype was seen repeatedly, ten times or more. V usage is TRBV29-1 and J usage is TRBJ2-7, with D uncertain. Deletions cut 7 bases from V and 3 bases from J, with 13 bases between. CDR1 and CDR2 from the germline V gene are SQVTM and ANQGSEA. The CDR3 is 12 residues long. The CDR3 bases are TGCAGCGCAACCACCGGAGACTACGAGCAGTACTTC. Translated, it gives CSATTGDYEQYF.

The table lists this clonotype with a few counts. This sequence joins TRBV20-1 and TRBJ2-7; 14 bases are shared with TRBD2. CDR3 size: 17 residues. Germline V lookup: CDR1 DFQATT, CDR2 SNEGSKA (reference sequence). V was pared by 4 bases and J by 4 bases, with 12 bases of the junction left unmatched. The CDR3 DNA sequence: TGCAGTGCTACGAGTCCGGGGACTAGCGGGAGCGGGTACGAGCAGTACTTC. Its translation: CSATSPGTSGSGYEQYF.

This clonotype was detected only a few times. CDR3 coding DNA: TGTGCCAGCAGCTTAGCCGGGATAGGCGCCGGGGAGCTGTTTTTT. Encoded protein: CASSLAGIGAGELFF. V gene TRBV7-2 combines with J gene TRBJ2-2, with a tentative D call TRBD2 (5 bases). Trimming stripped 0 bases from V and 6 bases from J, with 11 bases between. Germline CDR1 is SGHTA and CDR2 is FQGNSA. The CDR3 has 15 amino acids. Drawing the rest from reference TRBV7-2 and TRBJ2-2, the complete variable domain is GAGVSQSPSNKVTEKGKDVELRCDPISGHTALYWYRQSLGQGLEFLIYFQGNSAPDKSGLPSDRFSAERTGGSVSTLTIQRTQQEDSAVYLCASSLAGIGAGELFFGEGSRLTVL.

The sample holds many counts of this clonotype. The V call is TRBV12-3 or TRBV12-4, the J call TRBJ2-7; D is tentatively TRBD1 or TRBD2 (5 bases each). Trimming shortened V by 5 bases and J by 5 bases, and 13 bases separated the two germline ends. The CDR3 is 13 residues long. In DNA, the CDR3 is TGTGCCAGCAGTGACCGGGACCGCAACGAGCAGTACTTC. It specifies CASSDRDRNEQYF.

This clonotype appeared many times. This chain uses TRBV29-1 with TRBJ2-7; 10 bases align to TRBD2. The CDR3 runs to 16 residues. CDR1 SQVTM and CDR2 ANQGSEA come from the germline V gene. V lost 3 bases and J lost 2; bases outside the gene matches: 10. CDR3 residues: CSVEVAGGPHAYEQYF. Here the CDR3 DNA reads TGCAGCGTTGAGGTAGCGGGAGGACCACACGCCTACGAGCAGTACTTC.

This clonotype was seen only a few times. The chain employs TRBV29-1 and TRBJ2-5; 10 bases map to TRBD1. The V gene end was trimmed by 0 bases and the J gene end by 5 bases; junction bases not matched to a gene: 3. This CDR3 comprises 14 residues. Germline CDR1 is SQVTM and CDR2 is ANQGSEA. The CDR3 bases are TGCAGCGTTGAAGAGAGGGACAGGGGCGAGACCCAGTACTTC. Translated, it gives CSVEERDRGETQYF.

The chain joins TRBV6-5 to TRBJ1-1; D is unclear. The CDR3 is 14 amino acids. V was clipped by 2 bases and J by 2 bases, with 9 bases between them. Per germline, CDR1 MNHEY and CDR2 SVGAGI. In DNA, the CDR3 is TGTGCCAGCAGTTACACGGCGACAAACACTGAAGCTTTCTTT. Encoded protein: CASSYTATNTEAFF.

This clonotype was seen repeatedly, ten times or more. The chain has TRBV5-6 and TRBJ2-3; unclear D gene. This CDR3 region has 12 residues. Per germline, CDR1 SGHDT and CDR2 YYEEEE. V dropped 0 bases and J dropped 11 bases, with 10 bases sitting between them. The CDR3 loop reads CASSLDAWEQYF. The DNA for the CDR3 is TGTGCCAGCAGCTTGGACGCGTGGGAGCAGTATTTT.

The chain employs TRBV5-1 and TRBJ2-7; 8 bases agree with TRBD1. Germline CDR1 reads SGHRS; CDR2 reads YFSETQ. The J segment lost 6 bases and the V segment lost 0 bases, leaving 2 bases of the junction unmatched. This CDR3 has 13 amino acids. DNA for the CDR3: TGCGCCAGCAGCTTGGGGGACAGGCCCGAGCAGTACTTC. Amino acid sequence: CASSLGDRPEQYF.

This clonotype showed up just a few times. This chain links TRBV7-3 with TRBJ2-2; 16 bases match TRBD2. This CDR3 is built from 18 residues. From germline, CDR1 is SGHTA and CDR2 FQGTGA. V was pared by 4 bases and J by 6 bases, with 8 bases of the junction left unmatched. The DNA for the CDR3 is TGTGCCAGCAGCTCGTATCCGGGACTAGCGGGGGGGTCCGGGGAGCTGTTTTTT. It specifies CASSSYPGLAGGSGELFF.

Remarks on this clonotype: Relative to the germline gene, one junction end is altered; a read error may explain this. The gene calls are TRBV20-1 and TRBJ1-1; D perhaps matches TRBD1 (6 bases). The CDR3 sequence is 16 residues long. Germline CDR1 reads DFQATT; CDR2 reads SNEGSKA (reference sequence). In nucleotides, the CDR3 is TGCTGTGCTAGAGACTTCAGACAGGTCGGGGTCACTGAAGCTTTCTTT. Amino acid sequence: CCARDFRQVGVTEAFF.

This clonotype was observed a few times. The V call is TRBV5-5, the J call TRBJ1-6; D is unresolved. V lost 4 bases and J lost 6, with 20 bases in between. The CDR3 is 17 residues long. Germline CDR1 SGHKS, CDR2 YYEKEE (reference sequence). The CDR3 bases are TGTGCCAGCAGCCCGGCGAGGAGGTCGACCCCTAATTCACCCCTCCACTTT. Protein sequence: CASSPARRSTPNSPLHF.

This clonotype was seen at least ten times. The chain uses TRBV12-3 or TRBV12-4 and TRBJ1-5; D unclear. The length of the CDR3 is 13 residues. Trimming took 6 bases from V and 4 from J, leaving 10 bases between them. The CDR3 bases are TGTGCCAGCAGCTTTGGGCGTAATCAGCCCCAGCATTTT. Residues: CASSFGRNQPQHF.